Below, 32 T cell receptor beta chains from the same sample are listed, as sequenced in a study of CD8+ T cells in alopecia areata. As the sequencing template, cDNA was produced by extracting RNA and reverse transcribing it. Profiling relied on immunoSEQ multiplex PCR, and the TCRdb table lists in-frame clones only, not all of them. Altogether about 190,000 clones are present, roughly 60% being singletons, with the ten largest covering over 1%. Treatment noted: oral pan-JAK inhibitor, 5-10 mg twice daily. The specimen comprised CD4+ T cells sorted from blood, sampled at week 24, from a patient treated with tofacitinib. Receptors were obtained from a human donor with alopecia areata.

The chain is built from TRBV18 and TRBJ2-7, with D uncertain. Germline CDR1 and CDR2: KGHSH and LQKENI. V lost 3 bases and J lost 3, with 9 bases in between. CDR3 length: 13 amino acids. The CDR3 loop is CASSPIGFYEQYF. The CDR3 DNA reads as TGTGCCAGCTCACCGATCGGGTTCTACGAGCAGTACTTC.

The J gene is TRBJ2-1, the V gene TRBV25-1, with D tentatively TRBD1 (6 bases). V lost 6 bases, J lost 3 bases, and 9 bases lay in between. Germline V gene sequence: CDR1 MGHDK, CDR2 SYGVNS. This CDR3 region has 13 residues. Written as DNA, the CDR3 is TGTGCCAGCAGAGGGGGAATCTACAATGAGCAGTTCTTC. Protein: CASRGGIYNEQFF.

The chain is built from TRBV19 and TRBJ2-1, with a tentative D call TRBD2 (7 bases). Germline assignment: CDR1 LNHDA and CDR2 SQIVND (reference sequence). Trimming shortened V by 4 bases and J by 4 bases, and 20 bases separated the two germline ends. CDR3 length: 17 residues. CDR3 loop: CASSTLPGRGTYNEQFF. The DNA for the CDR3 is TGTGCCAGTAGTACACTCCCTGGGAGGGGGACATACAATGAGCAGTTCTTC.

The genes are TRBV12-5 and TRBJ2-3; D is unresolved. The J call may be wrong; the DNA end is better matched by TRBJ1-1. From germline, CDR1 is LGHNT and CDR2 FRNRAP. The CDR3 extends over 12 amino acids. The CDR3 DNA reads TGTGCTAGTGGTCCCGAGAACACTGAAGCTTTCTTT. Translating gives CASGPENTEAFF.

J is TRBJ2-4 and V is TRBV30; D is perhaps TRBD1 or TRBD2 (6 bases each). Germline-derived CDR1 and CDR2 are GTSNPN and SVGIG (reference sequence). The length of the CDR3 is 15 residues. V was trimmed by 2 bases and J by 8 bases, leaving 19 bases between them. The CDR3 DNA follows: TGTGCCTGGAGTCTGGGACCTACGAGGGGGGACATTCAGTACTTC. It is translated as CAWSLGPTRGDIQYF.

The genes are TRBV29-1 and TRBJ2-7; D is undetermined. Germline loops: CDR1 SQVTM, CDR2 ANQGSEA. The ends were cut back, 2 bases at V and 6 bases at J, with 14 bases in the middle. The CDR3 extends over 13 amino acids. The chain's CDR3 is CSVETLAGGEQYF. CDR3 DNA sequence: TGCAGCGTTGAAACCTTGGCAGGCGGCGAGCAGTACTTC.

The chain joins TRBV15 to TRBJ1-1, with unresolved D. The CDR3 runs 16 residues. The V gene's germline CDR1 is LNHNV and CDR2 YYDKDF (reference sequence). Trimming left V 1 base short and J 7 bases short, with 19 bases between. The CDR3 nucleotides read TGTGCCACCAGCAGAGGAAAGGGAAAAAGGGCCGTTGAAGCTTTCTTT. Protein sequence: CATSRGKGKRAVEAFF.

This clone occurred once. The chain combines TRBV2 with TRBJ2-1; possibly TRBD1 for D (6 bases). Germline CDR1 and CDR2: SNHLY and FYNNEI. The CDR3 is 13 residues long. The V gene lost 8 bases and the J gene lost 6 bases, with 14 bases spanning the gap. The CDR3 region has the DNA TGTGCCAGCTACAGGGATATCGGCAATGAGCAGTTCTTC. Its protein product is CASYRDIGNEQFF.

This clone showed up just a few times. The chain joins TRBV29-1 to TRBJ2-1; 9 bases agree with TRBD1. This CDR3 has 10 amino acids. Germline CDR1 SQVTM, CDR2 ANQGSEA. V was clipped by 6 bases and J by 10 bases; unmatched bases: 1. CDR3 region: CSVGQGEQFF. CDR3 nucleotides: TGCAGCGTGGGACAGGGAGAGCAGTTCTTC.

In the case of this clone: Other nucleotide sequences in the sample specify the same CDR3. The genes are TRBV5-1 and TRBJ1-1; D is unclear. V was pared by 0 bases and J by 1 base, with 7 bases between. Germline V gene sequence: CDR1 SGHRS, CDR2 YFSETQ. CDR3 length equals 14 residues. The DNA for the CDR3 is TGCGCCAGCAGCTTGGCACGGGGGAACACTGAAGCTTTCTTT. Translation gives CASSLARGNTEAFF. Supplemented by reference TRBV5-1 and TRBJ1-1, the full variable domain reads KAGVTQTPRYLIKTRGQQVTLSCSPISGHRSVSWYQQTPGQGLQFLFEYFSETQRNKGNFPGRFSGRQFSNSRSEMNVSTLELGDSALYLCASSLARGNTEAFFGQGTRLTVV.

The V and J genes are TRBV2 and TRBJ1-6; TRBD1 agrees at 9 bases. The trim removed 6 bases at V and 13 bases at J, leaving 7 bases unmatched. Germline V gives CDR1 SNHLY, CDR2 FYNNEI. This CDR3 has 13 amino acids. CDR3 residues: CASRWTGEVPLHF. CDR3 coding DNA: TGTGCCAGCAGATGGACAGGGGAAGTTCCCCTCCACTTT.

This rearrangement joins TRBV2 to TRBJ2-1, with a tentative D call TRBD2 (6 bases). Germline assignment: CDR1 SNHLY and CDR2 FYNNEI. The germline V and J ends were trimmed by 6 bases and 9 bases, with 24 bases remaining between them. This CDR3 is 16 amino acids long. As DNA, the CDR3 is TGTGCCAGCAGCTTCGAGACTAGAAAGATCGGCGGTGAGCAGTTCTTC. Translation: CASSFETRKIGGEQFF. The full variable domain, its missing parts supplied by reference TRBV2 and TRBJ2-1, is EPEVTQTPSHQVTQMGQEVILRCVPISNHLYFYWYRQILGQKVEFLVSFYNNEISEKSEIFDDQFSVERPDGSNFTLKIRSTKLEDSAMYFCASSFETRKIGGEQFFGPGTRLTVL.

The rearrangement uses TRBV29-1 and TRBJ2-1; 7 bases map to TRBD1. The CDR3 runs to 14 residues. The junction had 7 bases not matched to a gene; V was cut back by 4 bases and J by 4 bases. Germline CDR1 is SQVTM and CDR2 is ANQGSEA. The CDR3 DNA follows: TGCAGCGTTGTTACAGGGGCCGGATACAATGAGCAGTTCTTC. This translates into CSVVTGAGYNEQFF.

The chain is built from TRBV30 and TRBJ1-5, with D possibly matching TRBD1 (6 bases). There are 14 residues in the CDR3. CDR1 is GTSNPN and CDR2 is SVGIG in the germline V gene (reference sequence). V lost 3 bases, J lost 9 bases, and 18 bases lay in between. Written as DNA, the CDR3 is TGTGCCTGGAGAGGACAGATAGAATCAGGGCCCCAGCATTTT. It codes for CAWRGQIESGPQHF. Looking up the rest from reference TRBV30 and TRBJ1-5 gives the full variable domain: SQTIHQWPATLVQPVGSPLSLECTVEGTSNPNLYWYRQAAGRGLQLLFYSVGIGQISSEVPQNLSASRPQDRQFILSSKKLLLSDSGFYLCAWRGQIESGPQHFGDGTRLSIL.

This clone has more than one count but fewer than ten. The chain couples TRBV14 to TRBJ2-2; D call uncertain. Germline V gene data show CDR1 as SGHDN and CDR2 as FVKESK. The CDR3 spans 14 residues. The V and J ends lost 6 bases and 5 bases respectively, with 13 bases between them. In DNA form, the CDR3 reads TGTGCCAGCAGTCGGGCCGTGGGGACCGGGGAGCTGTTTTTT. It is translated as CASSRAVGTGELFF.

This rearrangement joins TRBV5-1 to TRBJ2-3, with 11 bases lining up with TRBD2. CDR1 is SGHRS and CDR2 is YFSETQ in the germline V gene. V lost 0 bases and J lost 8; bases outside the gene matches: 5. The CDR3 extends over 15 amino acids. For the CDR3, the DNA is TGCGCCAGCAGCTTGGACACTAGCGGGGGTATTACGCAGTATTTT. Its translation: CASSLDTSGGITQYF.

In nucleotides, the CDR3 is TGTGCCAGCAGGTGGGACAGAAATAATTCACCCCTCCACTTT. This codes for CASRWDRNNSPLHF. This sequence joins TRBV2 and TRBJ1-6, with TRBD1 matching over 7 bases. The CDR3 loop spans 14 amino acids. Unmatched junction bases numbered 4, after V lost 6 bases and J lost 5 bases. Germline assignment: CDR1 SNHLY and CDR2 FYNNEI.

The chain links TRBV30 to TRBJ2-5; 7 bases are a match to TRBD1. The V gene end was trimmed by 0 bases and the J gene end by 2 bases; junction bases not matched to a gene: 6. Germline V gene data show CDR1 as GTSNPN and CDR2 as SVGIG (reference sequence). This CDR3 has 15 residues. CDR3 sequence: CAWSVNTGVQETQYF. CDR3 DNA sequence: TGTGCCTGGAGTGTAAATACAGGGGTTCAAGAGACCCAGTACTTC.

CDR3 in amino acids: CSALVDGYTF. CDR3 in DNA: TGCAGTGCTCTAGTAGATGGCTACACCTTC. The J gene is TRBJ1-2, the V gene TRBV20-1; D ambiguous. Germline loops: CDR1 DFQATT, CDR2 SNEGSKA (reference sequence). Trimming shortened V by 5 bases and J by 6 bases, and 7 bases separated the two germline ends. The CDR3 runs to 10 residues.

This clone was observed a handful of times. The V gene is TRBV7-8, the J gene TRBJ1-2; D might be TRBD1 (5 bases). The germline V gene has CDR1 SGHVS and CDR2 FQNEAQ. The CDR3 totals 15 residues. Deletions cut 4 bases from V and 1 base from J, with 13 bases between. CDR3 sequence (DNA): TGTGCCAGCAGCTCATCGACAGCCTTTAACTATGGCTACACCTTC. It codes for CASSSSTAFNYGYTF.

The chain uses TRBV5-1 and TRBJ1-1; the D is unclear. Trimming left V 0 bases short and J 8 bases short, with 8 bases between. From germline, CDR1 is SGHRS and CDR2 YFSETQ. This CDR3 has 12 residues. The CDR3 sequence: CASSLDQREAFF. The CDR3 DNA is TGCGCCAGCAGCTTGGATCAGCGGGAAGCTTTCTTT.

V usage is TRBV7-2 and J usage is TRBJ2-1; 14 bases are a match to TRBD2. Germline V CDR1 and CDR2: SGHTA, FQGNSA. V was clipped by 0 bases and J by 15 bases; unmatched bases: 7. CDR3 length: 15 residues. CDR3 DNA: TGTGCCAGCAGCTTAGCGGGACTAGCGGGGGTTCCCGGGTTCTTC. This translates into CASSLAGLAGVPGFF.

The chain uses TRBV5-6 and TRBJ2-6, with 9 bases aligning to TRBD2. The CDR3 sequence is 16 residues long. V lost 3 bases, J lost 6 bases, and 7 bases stayed unmatched. Germline lookup yields CDR1 SGHDT and CDR2 YYEEEE. CDR3 protein: CASSSLAGAAANVLTF. The CDR3 nucleotides read TGTGCCAGCAGCTCTTTAGCGGGAGCTGCGGCCAACGTCCTGACTTTC.

This clone is a singleton in its sample. In DNA, the CDR3 is TGTGCCATGGGACTAGCGGGCGGTAGTGAGCAGTTCTTC. Its translation is CAMGLAGGSEQFF. The chain is built from TRBV10-3 and TRBJ2-1, with 12 bases aligning to TRBD2. The CDR3 totals 13 residues. V lost 9 bases to trimming and J lost 9 bases; unmatched junction nucleotides: 6. The germline V gene encodes CDR1 ENHRY and CDR2 SYGVKD.

The V call is TRBV15, the J call TRBJ1-1, with D possibly matching TRBD1 (6 bases). V lost 5 bases and J lost 2, with 18 bases in between. The CDR3 is made up of 16 amino acids. Germline CDR1 reads LNHNV; CDR2 reads YYDKDF (reference sequence). CDR3 residues: CATSLPTAQGNTEAFF. The CDR3 DNA sequence: TGTGCCACCAGCTTACCTACAGCACAGGGTAACACTGAAGCTTTCTTT.

This chain joins TRBV6-6 and TRBJ2-5; a weak D match, TRBD1 (5 bases). The CDR3 runs 12 residues. CDR1 and CDR2 from the germline V gene are MNHNY and SVGAGI (reference sequence). With 6 bases removed from V and 2 bases from J, the gap between germline ends came to 7 bases. The CDR3 loop is CASSRQQETQYF. The CDR3 bases are TGTGCCAGCAGCCGACAGCAAGAGACCCAGTACTTC.

This chain uses TRBV27 with TRBJ1-5; D might be TRBD1 (5 bases). The germline V gene has CDR1 MNHEY and CDR2 SMNVEV (reference sequence). The CDR3 consists of 13 residues. The V end was cut by 8 bases, the J end by 7 bases, with 15 bases between. CDR3 amino acids: CASSWDRWQPQHF. The CDR3 DNA sequence: TGTGCCAGCTCCTGGGACCGTTGGCAGCCCCAGCATTTT.

This chain uses TRBV2 with TRBJ2-7; tentatively, D is TRBD1 (5 bases). The CDR3 has 14 amino acids. CDR1 is SNHLY, CDR2 FYNNEI, per germline. V dropped 6 bases and J dropped 5 bases, with 17 bases sitting between them. CDR3 nucleotides: TGTGCCAGCAGCCTGGGGCTACGGTCAAACGAGCAGTACTTC. As protein: CASSLGLRSNEQYF.

Here the CDR3 reads CASTGGGRAGYTF. The CDR3 DNA follows: TGTGCCAGCACGGGGGGTGGCAGGGCTGGCTACACCTTC. The J gene is TRBJ1-2, the V gene TRBV2; a possible D gene is TRBD1 (5 bases). The CDR3 length is 13 residues. V dropped 7 bases and J dropped 7 bases, with 16 bases sitting between them. Germline V gene data show CDR1 as SNHLY and CDR2 as FYNNEI.

This chain joins TRBV6-5 and TRBJ1-1; D is undetermined. Germline CDR1 reads MNHEY; CDR2 reads SVGAGI. Trimming stripped 6 bases from V and 2 bases from J, with 10 bases between. This CDR3 is built from 13 residues. The CDR3 DNA sequence: TGTGCCAGCAGGGAGACGGTTAACACTGAAGCTTTCTTT. It specifies CASRETVNTEAFF.

The rearrangement joins TRBV29-1 to TRBJ1-5, with unresolved D. The germline V and J ends were trimmed by 4 bases and 0 bases, with 7 bases remaining between them. The CDR3 is made up of 13 amino acids. Germline-derived CDR1 and CDR2 are SQVTM and ANQGSEA. This chain's CDR3 is CSVAAGSNQPQHF. The CDR3 nucleotides are TGCAGCGTTGCGGCCGGTAGCAATCAGCCCCAGCATTTT.

This chain joins TRBV30 and TRBJ1-1; possibly TRBD1 for D (5 bases). Germline V CDR1 and CDR2: GTSNPN, SVGIG (reference sequence). V dropped 3 bases and J dropped 5 bases, with 19 bases sitting between them. The CDR3 has 15 residues. CDR3: CAWSHSGTFGTEAFF. The CDR3 DNA is TGTGCCTGGAGCCATAGCGGGACCTTTGGGACTGAAGCTTTCTTT.